The clone carrying this T cell receptor beta chain occurred many times. TCRdb reanalyzed the PCR reads with MiXCR. The repertoire holds 25,000 to 30,000 clones, roughly 4% seen once, with approximately 3% in the top ten. Germline CDR1 reads DFQATT; CDR2 reads SNEGSKA (reference sequence). The CDR3 extends over 15 amino acids. The V gene lost 3 bases and the J gene lost 3 bases, with 18 bases spanning the gap. This sample stems from a study of metastatic and nonmetastatic thyroid tumors. Each patient went into thyroid surgery without having received any treatment. Sequenced sample: blood. This TCR was sampled from a male donor with papillary thyroid cancer or a benign thyroid nodule (not recorded which). Some clones in this sample may be carry-over from other donors' samples. V and J are TRBV20-1 and TRBJ2-7; D may be TRBD2 (5 bases). The CDR3 DNA reads TGCAGTGCTAGGTTGAGCCGGGGATTGGGCTACGAGCAGTACTTC. Its translation is CSARLSRGLGYEQYF.